This record looks at one TCR beta chain sequence and its context. Its antigen is currently unknown. Unstimulated Tregs (CD4+CD25+CD127-) and CD4+CD25- non-Tregs were sorted from PBMCs. The data derive from a study of Tregs in tolerant kidney transplant recipients. Study outcomes and limitations: The most relevant donor-specific Treg TCRbeta repertoire apparently came from expansion with activated donor B cells. The small number of patients limits these findings pending further validation. Biological reproducibility was not directly addressed, but technical replication error appeared minimal.

Sequenced by immunoSEQ multiplex PCR; TCRdb stores in-frame clones only, minus some. The sample includes more than 90,000 clones, roughly 92% of them seen just once. The CDR3 totals 14 residues. Looked up from germline, CDR1 is LNHDA and CDR2 is SQIVND (reference sequence). Trimming stripped 4 bases from V and 3 bases from J, with 9 bases between. J is TRBJ2-2 and V is TRBV19; D perhaps matches TRBD2 (5 bases). Sequenced sample: CD4+ T cells from blood. The clonotype was recovered from a human donor in good health. The CDR3 loop reads CASSRTGYTGELFF. The CDR3 DNA reads as TGTGCCAGTAGTAGAACGGGGTACACCGGGGAGCTGTTTTTT.